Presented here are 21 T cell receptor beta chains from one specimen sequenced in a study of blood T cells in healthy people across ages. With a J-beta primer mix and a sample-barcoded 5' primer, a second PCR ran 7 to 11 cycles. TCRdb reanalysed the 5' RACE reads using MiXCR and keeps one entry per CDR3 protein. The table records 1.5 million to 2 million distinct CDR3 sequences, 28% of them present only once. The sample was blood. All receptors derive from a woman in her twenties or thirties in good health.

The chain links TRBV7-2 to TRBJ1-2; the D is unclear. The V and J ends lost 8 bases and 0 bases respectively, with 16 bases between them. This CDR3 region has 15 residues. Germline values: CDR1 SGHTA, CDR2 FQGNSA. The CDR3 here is CASAGSAVANYGYTF. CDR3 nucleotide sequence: TGTGCCAGCGCCGGCAGCGCCGTTGCTAACTATGGCTACACCTTC.

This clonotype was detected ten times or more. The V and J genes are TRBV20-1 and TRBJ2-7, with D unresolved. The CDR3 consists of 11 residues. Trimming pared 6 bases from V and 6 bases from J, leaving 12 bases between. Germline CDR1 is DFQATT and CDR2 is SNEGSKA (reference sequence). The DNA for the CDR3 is TGCAGTGCGGACGGGCAGCTCGAGCAGTACTTC. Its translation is CSADGQLEQYF.

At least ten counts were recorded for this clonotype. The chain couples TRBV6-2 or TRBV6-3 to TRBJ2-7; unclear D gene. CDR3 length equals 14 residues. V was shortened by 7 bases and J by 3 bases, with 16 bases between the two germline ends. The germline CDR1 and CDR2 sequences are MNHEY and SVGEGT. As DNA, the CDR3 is TGTGCCAGCACAAAGGGCGGCAGTTTCTACGAGCAGTACTTC. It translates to CASTKGGSFYEQYF.

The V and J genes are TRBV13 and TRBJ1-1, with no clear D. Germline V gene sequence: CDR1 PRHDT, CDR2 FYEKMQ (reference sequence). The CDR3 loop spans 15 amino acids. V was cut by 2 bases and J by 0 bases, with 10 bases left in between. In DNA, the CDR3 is TGTGCCAGCAGCTTATACGCAGGCTTGAACACTGAAGCTTTCTTT. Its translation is CASSLYAGLNTEAFF.

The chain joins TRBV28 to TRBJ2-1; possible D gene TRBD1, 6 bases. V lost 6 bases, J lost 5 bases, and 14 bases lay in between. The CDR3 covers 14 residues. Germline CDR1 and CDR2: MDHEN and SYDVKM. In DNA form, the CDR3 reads TGTGCCAGCAGACCGACAGGAGGAGACAATGAGCAGTTCTTC. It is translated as CASRPTGGDNEQFF.

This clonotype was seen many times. The CDR3 DNA reads as TGCGCCATCCCCCACCGACAGGTAACCTACGAGCAGTACTTC. Translation: CAIPHRQVTYEQYF. The rearrangement uses TRBV5-1 and TRBJ2-7; the D gene is possibly TRBD1 (6 bases). Germline V gene sequence: CDR1 SGHRS, CDR2 YFSETQ. The CDR3 contains 14 residues. Between the trimmed V and J ends, which lost 9 bases and 2 bases, there was a span of 18 bases. The full variable domain, rest sourced from reference TRBV5-1 and TRBJ2-7, is KAGVTQTPRYLIKTRGQQVTLSCSPISGHRSVSWYQQTPGQGLQFLFEYFSETQRNKGNFPGRFSGRQFSNSRSEMNVSTLELGDSALYLCAIPHRQVTYEQYFGPGTRLTVT.

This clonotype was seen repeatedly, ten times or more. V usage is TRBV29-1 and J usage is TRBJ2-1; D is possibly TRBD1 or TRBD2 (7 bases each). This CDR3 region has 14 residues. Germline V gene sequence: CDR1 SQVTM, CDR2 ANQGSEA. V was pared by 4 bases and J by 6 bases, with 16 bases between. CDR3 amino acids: CSVVWQGGINEQFF. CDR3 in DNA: TGCAGCGTTGTTTGGCAGGGGGGGATCAATGAGCAGTTCTTC.

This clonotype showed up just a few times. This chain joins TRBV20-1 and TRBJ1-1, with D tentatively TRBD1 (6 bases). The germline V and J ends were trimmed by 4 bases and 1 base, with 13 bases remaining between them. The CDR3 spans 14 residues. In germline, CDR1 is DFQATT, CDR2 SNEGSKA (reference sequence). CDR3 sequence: CSATTGRWNTEAFF. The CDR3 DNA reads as TGCAGTGCTACTACAGGGCGCTGGAACACTGAAGCTTTCTTT.

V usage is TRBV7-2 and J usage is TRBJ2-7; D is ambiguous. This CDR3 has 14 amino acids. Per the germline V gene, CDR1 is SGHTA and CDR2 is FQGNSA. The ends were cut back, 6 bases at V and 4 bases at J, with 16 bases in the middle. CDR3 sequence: CASSFRLLQYEQYF. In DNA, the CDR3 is TGTGCCAGCAGTTTCAGGCTCCTACAGTACGAGCAGTACTTC.

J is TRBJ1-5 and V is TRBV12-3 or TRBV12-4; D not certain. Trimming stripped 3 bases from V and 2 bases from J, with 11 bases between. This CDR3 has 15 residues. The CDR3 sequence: CASSLDGLRNQPQHF. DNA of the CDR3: TGTGCCAGCAGTTTGGACGGCCTCCGCAATCAGCCCCAGCATTTT.

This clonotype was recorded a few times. CDR3 DNA: TGCAGTGCTCCCCTTGAGGGCAGCTGGTCACCCCTCCACTTT. Translated, it gives CSAPLEGSWSPLHF. The rearrangement uses TRBV20-1 and TRBJ1-6; D ambiguous. Trimming stripped 5 bases from V and 10 bases from J, with 18 bases between. The CDR3 is 14 residues long. Germline CDR1 and CDR2: DFQATT and SNEGSKA (reference sequence).

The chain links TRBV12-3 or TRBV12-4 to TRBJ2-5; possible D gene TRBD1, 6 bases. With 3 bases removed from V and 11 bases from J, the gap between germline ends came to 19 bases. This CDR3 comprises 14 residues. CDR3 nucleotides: TGTGCCAGCAGTTTGACCTTGGGGGCCAGTGAGCAGTACTTC. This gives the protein CASSLTLGASEQYF.

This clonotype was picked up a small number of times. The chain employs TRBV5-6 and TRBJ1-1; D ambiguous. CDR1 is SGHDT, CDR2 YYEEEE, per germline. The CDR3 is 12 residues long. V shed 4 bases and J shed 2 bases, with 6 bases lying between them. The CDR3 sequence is CASSVANTEAFF. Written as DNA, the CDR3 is TGTGCCAGCAGCGTGGCTAACACTGAAGCTTTCTTT.

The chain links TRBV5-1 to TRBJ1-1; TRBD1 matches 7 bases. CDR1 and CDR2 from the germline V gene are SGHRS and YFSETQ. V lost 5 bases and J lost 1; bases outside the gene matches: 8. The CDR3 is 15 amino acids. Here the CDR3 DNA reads TGCGCCAGCAGACCACGACAGGGTCCGAACACTGAAGCTTTCTTT. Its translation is CASRPRQGPNTEAFF.

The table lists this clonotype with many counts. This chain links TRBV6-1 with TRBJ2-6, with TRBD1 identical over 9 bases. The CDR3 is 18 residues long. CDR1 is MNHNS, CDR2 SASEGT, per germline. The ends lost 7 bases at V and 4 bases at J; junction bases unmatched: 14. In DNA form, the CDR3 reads TGTGCCAGCACCACTTCCATCGGGACAGGGATCGGGGCCAACGTCCTGACTTTC. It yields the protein CASTTSIGTGIGANVLTF.

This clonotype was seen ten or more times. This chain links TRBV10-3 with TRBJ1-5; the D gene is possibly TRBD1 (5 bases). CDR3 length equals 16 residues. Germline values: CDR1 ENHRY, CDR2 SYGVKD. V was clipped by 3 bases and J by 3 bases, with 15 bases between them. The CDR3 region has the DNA TGTGCCATCAGTGAAAGAGGGCAGGGATTCAATCAGCCCCAGCATTTT. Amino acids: CAISERGQGFNQPQHF.

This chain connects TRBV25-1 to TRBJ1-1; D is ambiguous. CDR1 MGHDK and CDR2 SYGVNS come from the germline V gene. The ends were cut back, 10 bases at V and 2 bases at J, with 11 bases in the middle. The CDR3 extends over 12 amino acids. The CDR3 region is CAIPTGNTEAFF. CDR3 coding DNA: TGTGCCATTCCGACGGGTAACACTGAAGCTTTCTTT.

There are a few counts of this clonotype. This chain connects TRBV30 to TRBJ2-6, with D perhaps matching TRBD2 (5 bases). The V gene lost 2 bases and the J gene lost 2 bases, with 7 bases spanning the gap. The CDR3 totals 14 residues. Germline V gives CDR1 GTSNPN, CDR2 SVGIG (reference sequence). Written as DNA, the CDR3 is TGTGCCTGGAGTCGGACTGCTGGGGCCAACGTCCTGACTTTC. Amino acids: CAWSRTAGANVLTF. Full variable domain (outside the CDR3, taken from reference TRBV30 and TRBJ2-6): SQTIHQWPATLVQPVGSPLSLECTVEGTSNPNLYWYRQAAGRGLQLLFYSVGIGQISSEVPQNLSASRPQDRQFILSSKKLLLSDSGFYLCAWSRTAGANVLTFGAGSRLTVL.

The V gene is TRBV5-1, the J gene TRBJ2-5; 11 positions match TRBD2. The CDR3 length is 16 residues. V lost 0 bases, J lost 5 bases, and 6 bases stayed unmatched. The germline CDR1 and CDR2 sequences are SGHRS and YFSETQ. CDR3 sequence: CASSLGSGGASETQYF. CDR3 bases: TGCGCCAGCAGCTTGGGTAGCGGGGGGGCCTCGGAGACCCAGTACTTC.

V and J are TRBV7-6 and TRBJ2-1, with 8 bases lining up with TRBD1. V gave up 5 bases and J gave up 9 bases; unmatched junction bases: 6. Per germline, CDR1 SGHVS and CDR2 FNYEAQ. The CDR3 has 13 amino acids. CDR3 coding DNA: TGTGCCAGCAGCGCGGACAGGGACTCTGAGCAGTTCTTC. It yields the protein CASSADRDSEQFF.

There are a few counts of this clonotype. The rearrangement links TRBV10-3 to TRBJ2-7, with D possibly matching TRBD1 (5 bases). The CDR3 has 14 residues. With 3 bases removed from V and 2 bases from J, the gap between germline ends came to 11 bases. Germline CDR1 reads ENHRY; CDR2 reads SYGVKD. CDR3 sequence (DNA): TGTGCCATCAGTGATACAGGTGGGGCCTACGAGCAGTACTTC. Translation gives CAISDTGGAYEQYF.